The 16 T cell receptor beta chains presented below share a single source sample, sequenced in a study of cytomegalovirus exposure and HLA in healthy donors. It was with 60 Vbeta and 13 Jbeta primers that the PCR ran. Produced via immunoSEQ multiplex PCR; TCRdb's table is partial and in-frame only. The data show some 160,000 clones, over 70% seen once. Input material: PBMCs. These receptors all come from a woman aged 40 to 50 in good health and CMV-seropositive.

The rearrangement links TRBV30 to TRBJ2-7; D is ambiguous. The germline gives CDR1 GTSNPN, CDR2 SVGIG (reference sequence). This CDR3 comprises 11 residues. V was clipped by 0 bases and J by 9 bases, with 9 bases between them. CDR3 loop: CAWSVLGGQYF. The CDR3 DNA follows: TGTGCCTGGAGTGTACTCGGCGGGCAGTACTTC. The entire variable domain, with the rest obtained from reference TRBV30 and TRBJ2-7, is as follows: SQTIHQWPATLVQPVGSPLSLECTVEGTSNPNLYWYRQAAGRGLQLLFYSVGIGQISSEVPQNLSASRPQDRQFILSSKKLLLSDSGFYLCAWSVLGGQYFGPGTRLTVT.

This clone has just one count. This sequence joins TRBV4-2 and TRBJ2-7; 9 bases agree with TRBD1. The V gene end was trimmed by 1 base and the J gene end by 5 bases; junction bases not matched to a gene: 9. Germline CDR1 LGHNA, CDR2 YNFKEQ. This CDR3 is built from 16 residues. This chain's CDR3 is CASSQALGTGYNEQYF. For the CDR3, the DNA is TGTGCCAGCAGCCAAGCGTTGGGGACAGGGTACAACGAGCAGTACTTC.

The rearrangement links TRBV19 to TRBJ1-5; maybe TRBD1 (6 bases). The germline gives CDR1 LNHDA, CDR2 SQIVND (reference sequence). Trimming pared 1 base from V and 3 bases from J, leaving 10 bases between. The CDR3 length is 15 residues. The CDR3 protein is CASSIGGQDNQPQHF. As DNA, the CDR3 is TGTGCCAGTAGTATAGGGGGGCAAGACAATCAGCCCCAGCATTTT.

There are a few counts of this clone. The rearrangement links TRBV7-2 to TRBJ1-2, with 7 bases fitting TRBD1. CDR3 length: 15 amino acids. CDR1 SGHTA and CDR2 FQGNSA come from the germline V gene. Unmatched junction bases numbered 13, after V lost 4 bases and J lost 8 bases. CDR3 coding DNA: TGTGCCAGCAGCTATACCCGAAATAGGGGGCAAGGCTACACCTTC. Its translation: CASSYTRNRGQGYTF.

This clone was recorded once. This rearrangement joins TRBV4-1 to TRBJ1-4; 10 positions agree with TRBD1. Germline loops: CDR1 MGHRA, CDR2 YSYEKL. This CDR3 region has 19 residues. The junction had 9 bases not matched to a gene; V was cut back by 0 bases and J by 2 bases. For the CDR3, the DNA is TGCGCCAGCAGCCAAGACTGGGGGACAGGGGTCGGGACTAATGAAAAACTGTTTTTT. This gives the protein CASSQDWGTGVGTNEKLFF.

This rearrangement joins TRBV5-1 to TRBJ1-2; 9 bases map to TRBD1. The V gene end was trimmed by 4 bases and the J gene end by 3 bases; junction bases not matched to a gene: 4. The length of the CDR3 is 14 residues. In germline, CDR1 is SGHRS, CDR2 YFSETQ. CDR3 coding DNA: TGCGCCAGCAGCGAGGGACAGGGTTACTATGGCTACACCTTC. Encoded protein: CASSEGQGYYGYTF.

The CDR3 spells CAISDGGLQTQYF. The CDR3, as DNA: TGTGCCATCAGTGACGGGGGTTTACAGACCCAGTACTTC. The rearrangement links TRBV10-3 to TRBJ2-5, with D maybe TRBD2 (6 bases). This CDR3 comprises 13 residues. In germline, CDR1 is ENHRY, CDR2 SYGVKD. Trimming pared 3 bases from V and 6 bases from J, leaving 11 bases between.

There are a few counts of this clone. For the CDR3, the DNA is TGTGCTAGAACCTTGGGGAGCTCCTACAATGAGCAGTTCTTC. It encodes CARTLGSSYNEQFF. The chain has TRBV12-5 and TRBJ2-1; D is perhaps TRBD2 (5 bases). This CDR3 contains 14 residues. The germline CDR1 and CDR2 sequences are LGHNT and FRNRAP. V shed 9 bases and J shed 0 bases, with 12 bases lying between them. Supplemented by reference TRBV12-5 and TRBJ2-1, the full variable domain reads DARVTQTPRHKVTEMGQEVTMRCQPILGHNTVFWYRQTMMQGLELLAYFRNRAPLDDSGMPKDRFSAEMPDATLATLKIQPSEPRDSAVYFCARTLGSSYNEQFFGPGTRLTVL.

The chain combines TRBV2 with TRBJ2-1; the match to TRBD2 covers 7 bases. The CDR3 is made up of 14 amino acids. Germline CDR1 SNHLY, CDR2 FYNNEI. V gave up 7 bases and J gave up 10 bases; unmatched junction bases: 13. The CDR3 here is CASTIGGSSREQFF. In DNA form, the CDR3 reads TGTGCCAGCACGATCGGGGGGTCTTCACGGGAGCAGTTCTTC.

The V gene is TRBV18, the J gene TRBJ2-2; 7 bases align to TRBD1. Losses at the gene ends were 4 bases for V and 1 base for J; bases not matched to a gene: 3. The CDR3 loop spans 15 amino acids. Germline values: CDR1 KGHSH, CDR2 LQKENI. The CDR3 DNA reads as TGTGCCAGCTCACGTAGACAGGGGAACACCGGGGAGCTGTTTTTT. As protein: CASSRRQGNTGELFF.

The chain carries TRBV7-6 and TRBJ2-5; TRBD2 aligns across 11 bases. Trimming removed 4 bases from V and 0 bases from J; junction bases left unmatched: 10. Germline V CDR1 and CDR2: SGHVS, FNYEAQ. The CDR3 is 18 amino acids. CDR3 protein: CASSSELRLAGHQETQYF. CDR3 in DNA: TGTGCCAGCAGCTCGGAATTACGACTAGCGGGACACCAAGAGACCCAGTACTTC.

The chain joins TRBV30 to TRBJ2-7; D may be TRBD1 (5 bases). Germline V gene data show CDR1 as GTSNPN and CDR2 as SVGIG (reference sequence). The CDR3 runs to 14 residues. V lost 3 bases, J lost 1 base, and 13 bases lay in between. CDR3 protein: CAWSTGLRSYEQYF. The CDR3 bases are TGTGCCTGGAGCACAGGTCTCAGGTCCTACGAGCAGTACTTC.

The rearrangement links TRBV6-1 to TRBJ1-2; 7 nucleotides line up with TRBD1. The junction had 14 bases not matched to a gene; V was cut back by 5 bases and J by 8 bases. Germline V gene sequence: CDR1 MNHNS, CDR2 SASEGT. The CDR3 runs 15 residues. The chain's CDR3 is CASSITWTGEGGYTF. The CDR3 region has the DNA TGTGCCAGCAGTATTACATGGACAGGCGAGGGAGGCTACACCTTC.

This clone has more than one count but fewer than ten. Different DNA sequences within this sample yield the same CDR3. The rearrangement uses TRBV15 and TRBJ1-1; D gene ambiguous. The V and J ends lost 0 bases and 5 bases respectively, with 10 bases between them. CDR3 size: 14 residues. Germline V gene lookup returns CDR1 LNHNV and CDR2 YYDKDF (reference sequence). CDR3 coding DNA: TGTGCCACCAGCAGAGATAACTCGGGGACTGAAGCTTTCTTT. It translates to CATSRDNSGTEAFF.

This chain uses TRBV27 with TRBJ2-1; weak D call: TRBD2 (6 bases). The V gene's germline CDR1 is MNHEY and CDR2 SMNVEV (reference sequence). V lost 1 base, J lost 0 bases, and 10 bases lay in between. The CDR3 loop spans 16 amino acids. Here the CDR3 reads CASSLFAGSSYNEQFF. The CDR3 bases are TGTGCCAGCAGTTTATTCGCGGGGAGCTCCTACAATGAGCAGTTCTTC.

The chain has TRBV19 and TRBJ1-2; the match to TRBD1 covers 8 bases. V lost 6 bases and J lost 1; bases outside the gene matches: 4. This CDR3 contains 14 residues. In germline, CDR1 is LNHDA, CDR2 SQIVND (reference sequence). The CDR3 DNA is TGTGCCAGTAGGTACAGGGGGGATAACTATGGCTACACCTTC. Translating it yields CASRYRGDNYGYTF. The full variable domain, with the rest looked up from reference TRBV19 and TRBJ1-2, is DGGITQSPKYLFRKEGQNVTLSCEQNLNHDAMYWYRQDPGQGLRLIYYSQIVNDFQKGDIAEGYSVSREKKESFPLTVTSAQKNPTAFYLCASRYRGDNYGYTFGSGTRLTVV.